This is a list of T cell receptor beta chains from one sample in a study of blood T cell repertoires in COVID-19. Produced via immunoSEQ multiplex PCR; TCRdb's table is partial and in-frame only. The sample consists of approximately 100,000 clones, 80% to 90% of them appearing once. The sequenced sample was peripheral blood. Source of these receptors: an elderly woman with acute or convalescent COVID-19. The CDR3 runs from the conserved cysteine through the conserved F or W. The D gene is left open where the match is weak. Clone size is given for some rows only: seen once, a few or many times, or a class if the clone is expanded.

cdr3_length,v_call,j_call,d_call,clone_size,cdr3_aa,cdr3_nt
15,TRBV2,TRBJ2-3,.,.,CASSEQQVSTDTQYF,TGTGCCAGCAGTGAACAACAGGTCAGCACAGATACGCAGTATTTT
14,TRBV5-6,TRBJ2-7,.,.,CASSLATEYYEQYF,TGTGCCAGCAGCTTGGCCACGGAGTACTACGAGCAGTACTTC
15,TRBV7-8,TRBJ2-3,TRBD1,once,CASSWDRGSTDTQYF,TGTGCCAGCAGCTGGGACAGGGGGAGCACAGATACGCAGTATTTT
15,TRBV6-5,TRBJ2-1,TRBD1,.,CASSYGQGSYNEQFF,TGTGCCAGCAGTTACGGACAGGGGTCCTACAATGAGCAGTTCTTC
18,TRBV4-1,TRBJ2-1,.,once,CASSQESAGNKAYNEQFF,TGCGCCAGCAGCCAAGAATCGGCAGGGAATAAGGCCTACAATGAGCAGTTCTTC
16,TRBV11-2,TRBJ1-3,.,.,CASSLDPRGSGNTIYF,TGTGCCAGCAGCTTAGATCCCCGGGGATCTGGAAACACCATATATTTT
16,TRBV4-1,TRBJ1-4,TRBD1,.,CASSNARGGGDEKLFF,TGCGCCAGCAGCAATGCCCGTGGAGGGGGCGATGAAAAACTGTTTTTT
15,TRBV18,TRBJ2-3,.,.,CASSPPVGSTDTQYF,TGTGCCAGCTCACCACCCGTGGGCAGCACAGATACGCAGTATTTT
14,TRBV15,TRBJ1-1,.,.,CATSRTVPGTEAFF,TGTGCCACCAGCAGGACAGTCCCAGGCACTGAAGCTTTCTTT
20,TRBV24-1,TRBJ2-7,.,.,CATSDIRTERDLVISYEQYF,TGTGCCACCAGTGATATTCGGACAGAAAGAGACTTGGTGATCTCCTACGAGCAGTACTTC
15,TRBV4-1,TRBJ1-2,.,.,CASSQGYFGGYGYTF,TGCGCCAGCAGCCAAGGATATTTCGGGGGCTATGGCTACACCTTC
17,TRBV21-1,TRBJ2-7,.,.,CASSKAVGGAGGHEQYF,TGTGCCAGCAGCAAAGCGGTGGGAGGAGCGGGGGGTCACGAGCAGTACTTC
17,TRBV18,TRBJ2-1,TRBD2,.,CASSPPSGDTAYNEQFF,TGTGCCAGCTCACCACCTAGCGGGGATACCGCCTACAATGAGCAGTTCTTC
13,TRBV27,TRBJ1-6,.,.,CASSGTPNSPLHF,TGTGCCAGCTCCGGGACTCCCAATTCACCCCTCCACTTT
15,TRBV10-3,TRBJ1-1,.,.,CAISESTTGETEAFF,TGTGCCATCAGTGAGTCGACGACAGGCGAAACTGAAGCTTTCTTT
11,TRBV5-8,TRBJ1-5,.,.,CASRLRGAQHF,TGTGCCAGCAGGTTACGGGGAGCCCAGCATTTT
15,TRBV30,TRBJ2-2,.,.,CAWSRAGTNTGELFF,TGTGCCTGGAGTCGGGCAGGGACGAACACCGGGGAGCTGTTTTTT
14,TRBV2,TRBJ2-7,.,.,CASRETTVSYEQYF,TGTGCCAGCAGGGAGACGACAGTCTCCTACGAGCAGTACTTC
16,TRBV28,TRBJ1-6,.,.,CASSLFGPGKGSPLHF,TGTGCCAGCAGTTTATTCGGCCCAGGGAAAGGATCACCCCTCCACTTT
14,TRBV28,TRBJ1-2,TRBD1,.,CASSSGQGVDGYTF,TGTGCCAGCAGTTCGGGACAGGGGGTCGATGGCTACACCTTC
17,TRBV4-1,TRBJ2-1,TRBD1,.,CASSQDPPGQVDNEQFF,TGCGCCAGCAGCCAAGATCCCCCGGGACAGGTCGACAATGAGCAGTTCTTC
15,TRBV19,TRBJ2-2,.,.,CASSIAGGDTGELFF,TGTGCCAGTAGTATAGCGGGGGGCGACACCGGGGAGCTGTTTTTT
15,TRBV18,TRBJ2-7,.,.,CASSLGTTQNYEQYF,TGTGCCAGCTCGCTCGGGACAACGCAGAACTACGAGCAGTACTTC
14,TRBV5-1,TRBJ1-2,.,.,CASSSKPDSYGYTF,TGCGCCAGCAGCTCAAAACCGGACAGCTATGGCTACACCTTC
12,TRBV10-3,TRBJ2-7,.,.,CATQGWVGEQYF,TGTGCCACTCAGGGGTGGGTCGGCGAGCAGTACTTC
16,TRBV28,TRBJ1-6,.,.,CASSTGGGRYNSPLHF,TGTGCCAGCAGCACCGGGGGGGGCCGGTATAATTCACCCCTCCACTTT
16,TRBV3-1/TRBV3-2,TRBJ1-3,TRBD1,.,CASSQPKTGSGNTIYF,TGTGCCAGCAGCCAACCCAAGACAGGGTCTGGAAACACCATATATTTT
15,TRBV7-2,TRBJ2-7,.,.,CASSPTGLHAYEQYF,TGTGCCAGCAGCCCAACAGGGCTTCATGCCTACGAGCAGTACTTC
13,TRBV28,TRBJ1-1,TRBD1,.,CASSFPEGARAFF,TGTGCCAGCAGTTTTCCTGAGGGGGCAAGAGCTTTCTTT
14,TRBV5-6,TRBJ1-3,.,.,CASSLVGLGNTIYF,TGTGCCAGCAGCTTGGTGGGGCTGGGAAACACCATATATTTT
16,TRBV15,TRBJ1-4,.,once,CATSRDQGWGGEKLFF,TGTGCCACCAGCAGAGATCAAGGCTGGGGAGGTGAAAAACTGTTTTTT
14,TRBV30,TRBJ2-5,.,.,CAWNTGLQGETQYF,TGTGCCTGGAACACGGGACTGCAGGGAGAGACCCAGTACTTC
14,TRBV6-5,TRBJ1-6,TRBD1,.,CASSRQGSNSPLHF,TGTGCCAGCAGCCGACAGGGCTCTAATTCACCCCTCCACTTT
19,TRBV28,TRBJ1-1,.,.,CASSTGRRRPQLGDTEAFF,TGTGCCAGCAGTACCGGTCGTAGGAGGCCCCAATTGGGAGACACTGAAGCTTTCTTT
14,TRBV11-2,TRBJ1-1,TRBD1,.,CASSLDPGTGVAFF,TGTGCCAGCAGCTTAGACCCCGGGACAGGGGTAGCTTTCTTT
14,TRBV18,TRBJ1-3,.,.,CASSSTVGGNTIYF,TGTGCCAGCTCATCCACAGTTGGAGGAAACACCATATATTTT
16,TRBV7-2,TRBJ1-5,.,.,CASSLRWGVDGQPQHF,TGTGCCAGCAGCTTACGATGGGGGGTAGACGGTCAGCCCCAGCATTTT
15,TRBV14,TRBJ2-7,TRBD2,.,CASSQDREGSYEQYF,TGTGCCAGCAGCCAAGATCGGGAGGGTTCCTACGAGCAGTACTTC
13,TRBV10-1,TRBJ1-5,.,.,CASSESSGQPQHF,TGCGCCAGCAGTGAGTCCTCAGGACAGCCCCAGCATTTT
16,TRBV30,TRBJ2-3,.,.,CACSNLGGGGTDTQYF,TGTGCCTGCAGCAACCTAGGTGGGGGCGGCACAGATACGCAGTATTTT
16,TRBV10-3,TRBJ1-1,TRBD1,.,CAISEGDRVESTEAFF,TGTGCCATCAGTGAAGGGGACAGGGTGGAAAGCACTGAAGCTTTCTTT
15,TRBV9,TRBJ2-5,.,.,CASSVSDGISRTQYF,TGTGCCAGCAGCGTATCCGACGGGATATCCCGTACCCAGTACTTC
16,TRBV5-1,TRBJ2-3,TRBD2,.,CASSLVLAGGLDTQYF,TGCGCCAGCAGCTTGGTGCTAGCGGGGGGGCTAGATACGCAGTATTTT
15,TRBV6-5,TRBJ1-5,.,.,CASSYSMASNQPQHF,TGTGCCAGCAGTTACTCGATGGCAAGCAATCAGCCCCAGCATTTT
15,TRBV10-3,TRBJ2-1,TRBD2,.,CAIRETSGRYNEQFF,TGTGCCATCAGGGAGACTAGCGGGAGATACAATGAGCAGTTCTTC
14,TRBV28,TRBJ2-7,TRBD1,once,CASTGWGQAYEQYF,TGTGCCAGCACCGGATGGGGACAGGCCTACGAGCAGTACTTC
14,TRBV4-3,TRBJ1-6,.,.,CASSQDTGYSPLHF,TGCGCCAGCAGCCAAGATACAGGGTATTCACCCCTCCACTTT
12,TRBV3-1/TRBV3-2,TRBJ2-6,.,.,CASSRSANVLTF,TGTGCCAGCAGCCGGAGCGCCAACGTCCTGACTTTC
14,TRBV21-1,TRBJ1-6,.,.,CASSLFDWVSPLHF,TGTGCCAGCAGCTTGTTCGACTGGGTTTCACCCCTCCACTTT
13,TRBV24-1,TRBJ1-4,.,.,CATSGPRGEKLFF,TGTGCCACCAGTGGACCAAGAGGCGAAAAACTGTTTTTT
15,TRBV18,TRBJ1-1,TRBD1,.,CASSSGQGGNTEAFF,TGTGCCAGCTCATCGGGACAGGGCGGGAACACTGAAGCTTTCTTT
15,TRBV7-9,TRBJ1-3,.,.,CASSLVESSGNTIYF,TGTGCCAGCAGCTTAGTAGAATCTTCTGGAAACACCATATATTTT
15,TRBV9,TRBJ1-1,.,.,CASSVDGRANTEAFF,TGTGCCAGCAGCGTAGACGGGCGGGCGAACACTGAAGCTTTCTTT
18,TRBV27,TRBJ1-6,TRBD1,.,CATGSSLVTGVSNSPLHF,TGTGCCACTGGGTCGTCTCTGGTGACAGGGGTAAGTAATTCACCCCTCCACTTT
13,TRBV12-3/TRBV12-4,TRBJ1-1,TRBD1,.,CASTRGPTGRTFF,TGTGCCAGCACTAGAGGTCCGACAGGGAGAACTTTCTTT
13,TRBV30,TRBJ2-1,TRBD1,.,CAWAGGPLNEQFF,TGTGCCTGGGCAGGGGGTCCCCTCAATGAGCAGTTCTTC
18,TRBV11-2,TRBJ2-3,TRBD1,.,CASSQDIWGDRGTDTQYF,TGTGCCAGCAGTCAAGATATTTGGGGGGACAGGGGGACAGATACGCAGTATTTT